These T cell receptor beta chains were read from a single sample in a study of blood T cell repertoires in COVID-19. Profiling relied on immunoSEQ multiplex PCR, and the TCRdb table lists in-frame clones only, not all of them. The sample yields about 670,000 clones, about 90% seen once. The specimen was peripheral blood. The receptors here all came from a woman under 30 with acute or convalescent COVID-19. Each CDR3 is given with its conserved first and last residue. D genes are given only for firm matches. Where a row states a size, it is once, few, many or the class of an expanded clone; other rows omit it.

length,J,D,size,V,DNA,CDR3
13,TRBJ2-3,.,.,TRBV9,TGTGCCAGCAGCGCCTCACCGGTAGATACGCAGTATTTT,CASSASPVDTQYF
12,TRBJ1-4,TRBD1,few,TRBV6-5,TGTGCCAGCAGAAGGACAGGGGAAAAACTGTTTTTT,CASRRTGEKLFF
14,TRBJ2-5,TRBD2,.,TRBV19,TGTGCCAGTCACGGGGGGGCCCTGGGGGAGACCCAGTACTTC,CASHGGALGETQYF
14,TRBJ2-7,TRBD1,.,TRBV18,TGTGCCAGCTCGCTGAGGGACAGACCCTACGAGCAGTACTTC,CASSLRDRPYEQYF
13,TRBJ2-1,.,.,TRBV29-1,TGCAGCGTTGAACAACCTAACTACAATGAGCAGTTCTTC,CSVEQPNYNEQFF
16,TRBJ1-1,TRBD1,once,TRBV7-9,TGTGCCAGCAGTCAATTACCGGGACAGGCGGACACTGAAGCTTTCTTT,CASSQLPGQADTEAFF
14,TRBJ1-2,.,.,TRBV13,TGTGCCAGCAGCTTAGGCGGGGGGGCTAATGGCTACACCTTC,CASSLGGGANGYTF
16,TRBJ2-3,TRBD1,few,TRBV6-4,TGTGCCAGCAGTGCCAACCCGGGACAGGGCGCAGATACGCAGTATTTT,CASSANPGQGADTQYF
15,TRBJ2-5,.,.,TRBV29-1,TGCAGCGTTGAAGATCAAGGCCCAGGTAGTGATATCCAGTACTTC,CSVEDQGPGSDIQYF
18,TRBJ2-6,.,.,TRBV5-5,TGTGCCAGCAGCCCCCCCCAGGGCCCGGGCATTGGGGCCAACGTCCTGACTTTC,CASSPPQGPGIGANVLTF
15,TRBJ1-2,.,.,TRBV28,TGTGCCAGCAGTTCCTCCGGGACTTCGGGGTATGGCTACACCTTC,CASSSSGTSGYGYTF
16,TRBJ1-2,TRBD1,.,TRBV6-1,TGTGCCAGCAGTGGGACTGACAGGGGGCAAGGGCTTGGCTACACCTTC,CASSGTDRGQGLGYTF
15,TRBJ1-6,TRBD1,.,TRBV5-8,TGTGCCAGCACCGAAGAACAGGGGACTAATTCACCCCTCCACTTT,CASTEEQGTNSPLHF
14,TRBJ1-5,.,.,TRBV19,TGTGCCAGTAGTACCCCGGGTAGGAATCAGCCCCAGCATTTT,CASSTPGRNQPQHF
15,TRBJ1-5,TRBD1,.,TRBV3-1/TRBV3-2,TGTGCCAGCAGTCAGGGGGCAGGGGCAAATCAGCCCCAGCATTTT,CASSQGAGANQPQHF
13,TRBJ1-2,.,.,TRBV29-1,TGCAGCGTTGAAAAACAGGGCCCGACAAGCTACACCTTC,CSVEKQGPTSYTF
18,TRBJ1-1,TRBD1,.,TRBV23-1,TGCGCCAGCAGTCACGACCGGGACAGTGATGTTGTATCCACTGAAGCTTTCTTT,CASSHDRDSDVVSTEAFF
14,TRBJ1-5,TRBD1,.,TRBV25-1,TGTGCCAGCAGTGAGGACAGGGTAAACCAGCCCCAGCATTTT,CASSEDRVNQPQHF
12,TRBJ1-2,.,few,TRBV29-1,TGCAGCGTTCAGGATAAGAACTATGGCTACACCTTC,CSVQDKNYGYTF
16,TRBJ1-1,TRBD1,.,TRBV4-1,TGCGCCAGCAGCCAAGAGGGCAGGGGGCCGGGCACTGAAGCTTTCTTT,CASSQEGRGPGTEAFF
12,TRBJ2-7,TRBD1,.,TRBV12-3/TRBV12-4,TGTGCCAGCAGGGGACAGGGGTACGAGCAGTACTTC,CASRGQGYEQYF
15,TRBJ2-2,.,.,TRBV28,TGTGCCAGCAGTCATAGCGGCCCGGGGACCGGGGAGCTGTTTTTT,CASSHSGPGTGELFF
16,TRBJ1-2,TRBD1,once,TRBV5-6,TGTGCCAGCAGCTTGGGGCCGGGACAGATTTTTTATGGCTACACCTTC,CASSLGPGQIFYGYTF
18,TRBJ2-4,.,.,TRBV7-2,TGTGCCAGCAGCTTGAAACCCCGGGACACCCTAGCCAAAAACATTCAGTACTTC,CASSLKPRDTLAKNIQYF
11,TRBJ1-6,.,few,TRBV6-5,TGTGCCAGCAGCGATAATTCACCCCTCCACTTT,CASSDNSPLHF
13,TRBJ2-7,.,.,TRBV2,TGTGCCAGCAGTGAAGGGCCGGGGGAAAAGCAGTACTTC,CASSEGPGEKQYF
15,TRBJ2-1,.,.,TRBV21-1,TGTGCCAGCAGCAAATCGGGGGGCTCCTACAATGAGCAGTTCTTC,CASSKSGGSYNEQFF
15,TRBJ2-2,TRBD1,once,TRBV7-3,TGTGCCAGCGGCCTTGGTGGGACAGATACCGGGGAGCTGTTTTTT,CASGLGGTDTGELFF
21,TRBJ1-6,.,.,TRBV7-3,TGTGCCAGCAGCTCCGATGCTCCGGAAGCGACGAGAGGGTCCTATAATTCACCCCTCCACTTT,CASSSDAPEATRGSYNSPLHF
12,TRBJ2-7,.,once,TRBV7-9,TGTGCCAGCACCCCGAGCTCCTACGAGCAGTACTTC,CASTPSSYEQYF
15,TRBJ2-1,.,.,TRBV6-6,TGTGCCAGCAGTCCTGACAGGACTTCCTACAATGAGCAGTTCTTC,CASSPDRTSYNEQFF
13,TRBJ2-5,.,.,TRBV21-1,TGTGCCAGCAGCTTGGGGGGTCAAGAGACCCAGTACTTC,CASSLGGQETQYF